The 31 T cell receptor beta chains below come from one sample, sequenced in a study of T cell clonotyping in hematopoietic cell transplantation. This table comes from immunoSEQ multiplex PCR, and its TCRdb copy is limited to in-frame clones, with some not included. The sample has roughly 10,000 clones; around 97% are singletons. Sequencing used peripheral blood mononuclear cells, obtained 100 days after allogeneic stem cell transplant. The receptors were gathered from a male patient over 55 who had an allogeneic stem cell transplant from a related donor, so the T cells may come from the graft donor. Some clones in this sample may be carry-over from other donors' samples.

The chain couples TRBV4-1 to TRBJ2-5; 11 bases align to TRBD1. CDR3 length equals 18 residues. Germline trimming cut 2 bases from V and 4 bases from J; bases unmatched to any gene: 12. CDR1 is MGHRA and CDR2 is YSYEKL in the germline V gene. CDR3 DNA sequence: TGCGCCAGCAGCCAAAAGCAGGCAGGGACAGGGGGTGCAGAGACCCAGTACTTC. Encoded protein: CASSQKQAGTGGAETQYF.

The CDR3 loop is CASSLRAGVGNQPQHF. The CDR3 coding sequence is TGTGCCAGCAGCTTAAGGGCAGGGGTGGGCAATCAGCCCCAGCATTTT. V is TRBV11-2 and J is TRBJ1-5; D possibly corresponds to TRBD1 (6 bases). The germline V gene encodes CDR1 SGHAT and CDR2 FQNNGV. Trimming took off 2 bases at V and 2 bases at J, with 13 bases between the two ends. The CDR3 sequence is 16 residues long.

The V gene is TRBV27, the J gene TRBJ2-7, with D unresolved. Per the germline V gene, CDR1 is MNHEY and CDR2 is SMNVEV (reference sequence). V dropped 0 bases and J dropped 0 bases, with 3 bases sitting between them. This CDR3 comprises 13 residues. The CDR3 loop is CASSLSGSYEQYF. For the CDR3, the DNA is TGTGCCAGCAGTTTATCCGGCTCCTACGAGCAGTACTTC.

CDR3 nucleotide sequence: TGTGCCAGCAGCTTTGGTAGCACCGGGGAGCTGTTTTTT. Protein product: CASSFGSTGELFF. The J gene is TRBJ2-2, the V gene TRBV11-2; D ambiguous. The CDR3 loop spans 13 amino acids. V gave up 3 bases and J gave up 4 bases, with 6 bases separating them. From germline, CDR1 is SGHAT and CDR2 FQNNGV.

The V call is TRBV28, the J call TRBJ2-2; unclear D gene. This CDR3 is built from 13 residues. CDR1 and CDR2 (germline): MDHEN, SYDVKM. V was pared by 6 bases and J by 5 bases, with 10 bases between. Here the CDR3 reads CASRNWATGELFF. DNA for the CDR3: TGTGCCAGCAGAAATTGGGCTACCGGGGAGCTGTTTTTT.

The V call is TRBV4-1, the J call TRBJ2-2; D might be TRBD2 (6 bases). V lost 1 base and J 4 bases, leaving 13 bases between the germline ends. Germline V gives CDR1 MGHRA, CDR2 YSYEKL. The CDR3 spans 16 residues. CDR3 sequence (DNA): TGCGCCAGCAGCCAAGGGCCTAGCGAGGTCACCGGGGAGCTGTTTTTT. It specifies CASSQGPSEVTGELFF.

This chain joins TRBV7-6 and TRBJ1-6; D is unresolved. Germline loops: CDR1 SGHVS, CDR2 FNYEAQ. V lost 5 bases, J lost 5 bases, and 10 bases lay in between. The CDR3 covers 14 residues. CDR3 loop: CASSPNVNNSPLHF. The DNA of the CDR3 is TGTGCCAGCAGCCCTAACGTGAATAATTCACCCCTCCACTTT.

The CDR3 loop is CASREIYEQYF. Written as DNA, the CDR3 is TGTGCCAGCAGGGAAATCTACGAGCAGTACTTC. The chain joins TRBV2 to TRBJ2-7; no definite D call. Trimming shortened V by 6 bases and J by 3 bases, and 6 bases separated the two germline ends. Germline assignment: CDR1 SNHLY and CDR2 FYNNEI. The CDR3 sequence is 11 residues long.

The chain uses TRBV6-4 and TRBJ2-7; tentative D call: TRBD2 (5 bases). CDR1 MRHNA and CDR2 SNTAGT come from the germline V gene. This CDR3 comprises 16 residues. Trimming took 7 bases from V and 4 from J, leaving 23 bases between them. The CDR3 spells CASNEEDSPRVYEQYF. The CDR3 bases are TGTGCCAGCAACGAAGAGGACTCCCCGAGGGTTTACGAGCAGTACTTC.

This chain joins TRBV6-1 and TRBJ2-6; D gene uncertain. The germline V gene has CDR1 MNHNS and CDR2 SASEGT. The germline V and J ends were trimmed by 7 bases and 0 bases, with 10 bases remaining between them. The CDR3 has 15 amino acids. The DNA of the CDR3 is TGTGCCAGCAAGGAACTGGTCTCTGGGGCCAACGTCCTGACTTTC. This sequence encodes CASKELVSGANVLTF.

The gene calls are TRBV19 and TRBJ1-2; D might be TRBD1 (5 bases). The CDR3 length is 12 residues. CDR1 is LNHDA, CDR2 SQIVND, per germline (reference sequence). Trimming stripped 5 bases from V and 8 bases from J, with 12 bases between. CDR3: CASSRDFGGYTF. The CDR3 DNA is TGTGCCAGTAGTCGGGACTTCGGGGGCTACACCTTC.

The chain is built from TRBV10-3 and TRBJ1-6, with D hard to call. CDR3 size: 18 residues. V was cut by 0 bases and J by 5 bases, with 17 bases left in between. Germline V lookup: CDR1 ENHRY, CDR2 SYGVKD. The CDR3 reads CAISESADGLRNNSPLHF. In nucleotides, the CDR3 is TGTGCCATCAGTGAGTCTGCGGACGGGTTGAGAAATAATTCACCCCTCCACTTT.

The V and J genes are TRBV9 and TRBJ2-7; 10 nucleotides align to TRBD1. Germline CDR1 reads SGDLS; CDR2 reads YYNGEE. V shed 4 bases and J 7 bases; nucleotides not matched to a gene: 8. The CDR3 is 14 residues long. DNA of the CDR3: TGTGCCAGCAGCCCGCGGGACAGGGGAGTGGAGCAGTACTTC. It specifies CASSPRDRGVEQYF.

The V and J genes are TRBV6-5 and TRBJ2-1, with D possibly TRBD1 on 6 matching bases. Germline V gene sequence: CDR1 MNHEY, CDR2 SVGAGI. This CDR3 is 15 amino acids long. The germline V and J ends were trimmed by 5 bases and 5 bases, with 16 bases remaining between them. The CDR3 protein is CASSTAQGLNNEQFF. The CDR3 DNA sequence: TGTGCCAGCAGTACCGCTCAGGGGTTAAACAATGAGCAGTTCTTC.

This clone was counted once. The genes are TRBV10-3 and TRBJ2-3; 7 nucleotides match TRBD1. Trimming at V came to 0 bases and at J to 0 bases, leaving 3 bases not matched to a gene. In germline, CDR1 is ENHRY, CDR2 SYGVKD. The CDR3 totals 16 residues. The DNA for the CDR3 is TGTGCCATCAGTGAGTCAACAGGGGTAAGCACAGATACGCAGTATTTT. This codes for CAISESTGVSTDTQYF.

The CDR3 is CASGDLEGYTF. CDR3 DNA sequence: TGTGCCAGCGGAGACTTAGAGGGCTACACCTTC. The J gene is TRBJ1-2, the V gene TRBV28; D unclear. CDR1 is MDHEN, CDR2 SYDVKM, per germline. V lost 8 bases and J lost 8, with 12 bases in between. The CDR3 loop spans 11 amino acids.

CDR3 DNA sequence: TGTGCCAGCATCCTACCGAGCGGGTATGGCTACACCTTC. This gives the protein CASILPSGYGYTF. The chain employs TRBV7-2 and TRBJ1-2, with D uncertain. V was cut by 7 bases and J by 5 bases, with 14 bases left in between. The CDR3 is 13 residues long. Germline CDR1 reads SGHTA; CDR2 reads FQGNSA.

This chain uses TRBV11-3 with TRBJ2-7; 11 nucleotides align to TRBD2. V trimming: 6 bases; J trimming: 2 bases; junction bases outside the gene matches: 3. This CDR3 region has 14 residues. The V gene's germline CDR1 is SGHNT and CDR2 YENEEA. The chain's CDR3 is CASSLAGGTYEQYF. The CDR3 coding sequence is TGTGCCAGCAGTCTAGCGGGGGGTACCTACGAGCAGTACTTC. The full variable domain, its missing parts supplied by reference TRBV11-3 and TRBJ2-7, is EAGVVQSPRYKIIEKKQPVAFWCNPISGHNTLYWYLQNLGQGPELLIRYENEEAVDDSQLPKDRFSAERLKGVDSTLKIQPAELGDSAVYLCASSLAGGTYEQYFGPGTRLTVT.

The V call is TRBV19, the J call TRBJ2-3; 9 bases map to TRBD1. Germline loops: CDR1 LNHDA, CDR2 SQIVND (reference sequence). Losses at the gene ends were 3 bases for V and 2 bases for J; bases not matched to a gene: 15. CDR3 length: 19 residues. CDR3 sequence: CASSMGGQGGQRVTDTQYF. The CDR3 nucleotides are TGTGCCAGTAGTATGGGGGGACAGGGTGGCCAGCGGGTCACAGATACGCAGTATTTT.

The chain employs TRBV6-1 and TRBJ1-2; D is ambiguous. There are 13 residues in the CDR3. The ends were cut back, 2 bases at V and 4 bases at J, with 8 bases in the middle. Germline V CDR1 and CDR2: MNHNS, SASEGT. DNA for the CDR3: TGTGCCAGCAGTGAAATGGGCAGCTATGGCTACACCTTC. It codes for CASSEMGSYGYTF.

The genes are TRBV28 and TRBJ2-3, with TRBD1 matching over 7 bases. CDR3 size: 16 residues. Looked up from germline, CDR1 is MDHEN and CDR2 is SYDVKM. The V and J ends lost 6 bases and 0 bases, in that order; junction bases with no gene match: 9. As DNA, the CDR3 is TGTGCCAGCAGCCCTCCGGGACAGCGTAGCACAGATACGCAGTATTTT. This translates into CASSPPGQRSTDTQYF.

The V and J genes are TRBV6-6 and TRBJ1-1; D gene uncertain. Germline CDR1 reads MNHNY; CDR2 reads SVGAGI (reference sequence). The CDR3 runs to 13 residues. Between the trimmed V and J ends, which lost 1 base and 1 base, there was a span of 4 bases. The CDR3 sequence: CASSYYGNTEAFF. The CDR3 nucleotides read TGTGCCAGCAGTTACTATGGGAACACTGAAGCTTTCTTT.

Regarding this clone: The junction departs from germline at one end; a sequencing error may be responsible. The genes are TRBV7-2 and TRBJ2-3; D perhaps matches TRBD2 (7 bases). Germline CDR1 SGHTA, CDR2 FQGNSA. This CDR3 region has 14 residues. The CDR3, as DNA: TGTGCCAGCAGCTTAGGGGGAGGGACAACGAGGTTGGATTTT. The encoded protein is CASSLGGGTTRLDF.

The V and J genes are TRBV5-1 and TRBJ2-3; the D is unclear. The germline gives CDR1 SGHRS, CDR2 YFSETQ. V was pared by 0 bases and J by 2 bases, with 7 bases between. The CDR3 runs to 14 residues. The CDR3 DNA reads TGCGCCAGCAGCTTGGGACATTCCACAGATACGCAGTATTTT. This codes for CASSLGHSTDTQYF.

CDR3 nucleotide sequence: TGTGCCAGCAGTCTTAGCGGGGGGGCGAAGACCCAGTACTTC. Translation gives CASSLSGGAKTQYF. The chain is built from TRBV6-5 and TRBJ2-5, with 11 bases lining up with TRBD2. J was trimmed by 6 bases and V by 5 bases; bases with no gene match: 5. The CDR3 has 14 amino acids. Germline V gene data show CDR1 as MNHEY and CDR2 as SVGAGI.

The chain carries TRBV5-1 and TRBJ2-7, with 8 bases matching TRBD1. Trimming cost V 4 bases and J 0 bases; bases outside gene matches: 6. The CDR3 spans 15 residues. The germline V gene encodes CDR1 SGHRS and CDR2 YFSETQ. CDR3 in amino acids: CASSRGQVSSYEQYF. The CDR3 DNA is TGCGCCAGCAGCCGGGGACAGGTGAGCTCCTACGAGCAGTACTTC.

This clone has a single count. The chain employs TRBV12-5 and TRBJ2-5, with D unclear. This CDR3 has 13 residues. The ends were cut back, 1 base at V and 7 bases at J, with 10 bases in the middle. The germline CDR1 and CDR2 sequences are LGHNT and FRNRAP. CDR3 protein: CASGLDLEWTQYF. The CDR3 DNA reads TGTGCTAGTGGTTTGGACCTGGAATGGACCCAGTACTTC.

The chain combines TRBV5-1 with TRBJ1-5, with D possibly TRBD1 on 5 matching bases. Germline CDR1 is SGHRS and CDR2 is YFSETQ. Trimming left V 0 bases short and J 4 bases short, with 11 bases between. CDR3 length: 15 amino acids. For the CDR3, the DNA is TGCGCCAGCAGCTTGGGACAGAGTAAGAATCAGCCCCAGCATTTT. This sequence encodes CASSLGQSKNQPQHF.

This chain links TRBV7-9 with TRBJ2-2; D is uncertain. V lost 1 base and J lost 4, with 4 bases in between. Looked up from germline, CDR1 is SEHNR and CDR2 is FQNEAQ (reference sequence). The CDR3 sequence is 13 residues long. CDR3 nucleotide sequence: TGTGCCAGCAGCTTAGGGATCACCGGGGAGCTGTTTTTT. Its translation is CASSLGITGELFF. The whole variable domain, filled in from reference TRBV7-9 and TRBJ2-2, reads DTGVSQNPRHKITKRGQNVTFRCDPISEHNRLYWYRQTLGQGPEFLTYFQNEAQLEKSRLLSDRFSAERPKGSFSTLEIQRTEQGDSAMYLCASSLGITGELFFGEGSRLTVL.

The V call is TRBV2, the J call TRBJ2-7; 11 bases are a match to TRBD1. Germline V lookup: CDR1 SNHLY, CDR2 FYNNEI. With 3 bases clipped from V and 7 bases from J, the junction kept 5 bases outside the gene matches. The CDR3 consists of 14 residues. This chain's CDR3 is CASSEGQGGFEQYF. The CDR3 nucleotides are TGTGCCAGCAGTGAGGGACAGGGGGGGTTTGAGCAGTACTTC.

The gene calls are TRBV4-3 and TRBJ1-5; D unresolved. Per germline, CDR1 LGHNA and CDR2 YSLEER. The V gene lost 0 bases and the J gene lost 4 bases, with 10 bases spanning the gap. The length of the CDR3 is 15 residues. CDR3 sequence: CASSQDLSGNQPQHF. The CDR3 bases are TGCGCCAGCAGCCAAGATCTATCGGGGAATCAGCCCCAGCATTTT.